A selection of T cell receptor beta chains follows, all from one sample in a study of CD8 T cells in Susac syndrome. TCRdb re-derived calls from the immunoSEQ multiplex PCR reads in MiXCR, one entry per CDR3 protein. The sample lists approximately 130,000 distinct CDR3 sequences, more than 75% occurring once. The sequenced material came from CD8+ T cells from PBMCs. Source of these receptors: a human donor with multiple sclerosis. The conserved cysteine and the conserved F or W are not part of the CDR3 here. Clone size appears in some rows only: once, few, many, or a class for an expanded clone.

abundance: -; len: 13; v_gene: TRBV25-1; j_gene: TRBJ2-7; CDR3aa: ASSELWVTGVEQY
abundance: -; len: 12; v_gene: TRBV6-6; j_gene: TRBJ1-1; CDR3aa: ASSYHNPGTEAF
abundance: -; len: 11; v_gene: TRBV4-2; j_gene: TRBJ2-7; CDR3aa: ASSQVSGLEQY
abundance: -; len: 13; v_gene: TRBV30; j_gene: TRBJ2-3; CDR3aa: AWTRLAGDTDTQY
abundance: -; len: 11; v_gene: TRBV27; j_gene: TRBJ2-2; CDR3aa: ASSFEGTGELF
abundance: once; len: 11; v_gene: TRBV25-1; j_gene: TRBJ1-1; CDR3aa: ASSAWEGAGAF
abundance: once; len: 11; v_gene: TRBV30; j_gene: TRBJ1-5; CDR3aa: AWSAGYNQPQH
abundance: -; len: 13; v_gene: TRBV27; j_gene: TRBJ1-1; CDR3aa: ASSFLGQGGTEAF
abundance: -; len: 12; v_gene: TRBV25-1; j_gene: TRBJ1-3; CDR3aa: ASTERGAGNTIY
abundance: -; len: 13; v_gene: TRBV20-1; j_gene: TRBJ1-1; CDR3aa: SATYIGTVNTEAF
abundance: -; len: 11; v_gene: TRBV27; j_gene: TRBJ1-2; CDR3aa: ASSLAPTYGYT
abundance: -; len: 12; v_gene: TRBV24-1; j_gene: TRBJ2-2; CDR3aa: ATSETGHLGELF
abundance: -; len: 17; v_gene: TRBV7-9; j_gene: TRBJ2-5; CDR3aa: ASSLKRPGQGFGQETQY
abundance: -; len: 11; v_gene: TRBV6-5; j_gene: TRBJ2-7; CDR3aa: ASKAPVKDEQY
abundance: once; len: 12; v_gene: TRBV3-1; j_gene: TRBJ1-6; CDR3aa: ASRPEENNSPLH
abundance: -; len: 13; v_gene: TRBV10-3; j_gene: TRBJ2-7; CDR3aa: AISELMDSSYEQY
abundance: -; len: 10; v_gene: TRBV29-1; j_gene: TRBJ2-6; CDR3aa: SVGYGANVLT
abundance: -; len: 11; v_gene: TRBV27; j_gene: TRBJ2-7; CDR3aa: ASSLSGTAEQY
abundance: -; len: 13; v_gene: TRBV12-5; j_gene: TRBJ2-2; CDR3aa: ASGETTGNTGELF
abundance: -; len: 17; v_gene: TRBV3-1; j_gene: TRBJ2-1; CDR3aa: ASSQDPSGRDSSYNEQF
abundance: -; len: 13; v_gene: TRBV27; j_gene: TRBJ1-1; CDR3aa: ASSLWVGLSTEAF
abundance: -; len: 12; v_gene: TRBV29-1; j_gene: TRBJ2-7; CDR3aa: SVDAGEFSYEQY
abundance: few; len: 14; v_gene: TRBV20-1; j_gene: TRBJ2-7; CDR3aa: SARDVALAGSYEQY
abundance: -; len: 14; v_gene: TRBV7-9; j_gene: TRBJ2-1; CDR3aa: ASSYGPGGIYNEQF
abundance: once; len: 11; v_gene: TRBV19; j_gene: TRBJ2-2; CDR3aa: ASRNRTGGELF
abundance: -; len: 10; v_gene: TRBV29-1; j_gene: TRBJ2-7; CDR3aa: SAQLAGEDQY
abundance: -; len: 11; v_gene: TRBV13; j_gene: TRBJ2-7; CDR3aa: ASHSSGSYEQY
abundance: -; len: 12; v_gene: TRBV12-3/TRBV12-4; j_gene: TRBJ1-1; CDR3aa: ASSPFGGGTEAF
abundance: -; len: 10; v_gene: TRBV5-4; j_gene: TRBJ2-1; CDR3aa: ASTSGTNEQF
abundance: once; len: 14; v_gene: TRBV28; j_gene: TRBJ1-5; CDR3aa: ASSFWTAHSNQPQH
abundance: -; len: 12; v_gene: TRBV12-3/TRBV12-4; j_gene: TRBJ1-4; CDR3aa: ASSPTGAVEKLF
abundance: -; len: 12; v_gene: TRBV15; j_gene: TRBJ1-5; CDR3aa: ATNAGGAGQPQH
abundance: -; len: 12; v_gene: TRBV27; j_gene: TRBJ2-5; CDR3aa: ASSLVWGQETQY
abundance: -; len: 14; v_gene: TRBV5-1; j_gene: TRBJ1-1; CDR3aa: ASSLNRGLGNTEAF
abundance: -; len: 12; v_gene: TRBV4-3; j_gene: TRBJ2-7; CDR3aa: ASSQGAGSYEQY
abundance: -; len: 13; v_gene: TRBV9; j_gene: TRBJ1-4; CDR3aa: ASSVVDATNEKLF
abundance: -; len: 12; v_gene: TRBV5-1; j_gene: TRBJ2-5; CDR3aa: ASAASGGPETQY
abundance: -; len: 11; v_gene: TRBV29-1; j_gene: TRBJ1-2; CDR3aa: SGEGGPDYGYT
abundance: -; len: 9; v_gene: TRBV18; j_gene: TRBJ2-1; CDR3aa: ATLLHNEQF
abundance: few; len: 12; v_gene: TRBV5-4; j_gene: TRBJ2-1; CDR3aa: ASSFGDSYNEQF
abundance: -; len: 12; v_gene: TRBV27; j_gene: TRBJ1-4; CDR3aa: ASTGTGVNEKLF
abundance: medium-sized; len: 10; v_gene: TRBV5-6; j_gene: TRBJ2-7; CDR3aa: ASSLGGYEQY
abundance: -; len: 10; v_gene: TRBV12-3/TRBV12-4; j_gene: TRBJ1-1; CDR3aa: ASLGEGTEAF
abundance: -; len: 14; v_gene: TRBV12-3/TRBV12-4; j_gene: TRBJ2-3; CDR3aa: ASSLEGGPSTDTQY
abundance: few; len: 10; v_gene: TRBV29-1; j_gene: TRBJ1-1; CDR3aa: SVEESNTEAF
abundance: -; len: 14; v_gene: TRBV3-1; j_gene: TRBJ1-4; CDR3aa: ASSNPRGEWGEKLF
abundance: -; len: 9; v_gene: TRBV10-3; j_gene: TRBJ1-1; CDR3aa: AIIGGDEAF